These 29 T cell receptor beta chains were sequenced from one sample in a study of CD8 T cells in Susac syndrome. Random hexamers were used to reverse transcribe an amount of about 0.45 to 1 ug RNA. MiXCR, applied by TCRdb to the immunoSEQ multiplex PCR reads, yields one record per CDR3 protein. Among some 300,000 distinct CDR3 sequences, 85% were seen once, and the ten largest hold roughly 0.21%. The material sequenced was CD8+ T cells from PBMCs. The receptors derive from a human donor with multiple sclerosis.

The chain couples TRBV9 to TRBJ2-7, with 10 bases matching TRBD2. The germline CDR1 and CDR2 sequences are SGDLS and YYNGEE. CDR3 length: 15 amino acids. V shed 0 bases, J shed 2 bases, and the junction held 2 bases outside the gene matches. The CDR3 here is CASSVASGRTYEQYF. CDR3 DNA: TGTGCCAGCAGCGTAGCTAGCGGGAGAACCTACGAGCAGTACTTC.

The chain employs TRBV29-1 and TRBJ1-1; 8 bases match TRBD1. The length of the CDR3 is 12 residues. J was trimmed by 5 bases and V by 8 bases; bases with no gene match: 7. Germline V gene sequence: CDR1 SQVTM, CDR2 ANQGSEA. The CDR3 is CSSLTGVTEAFF. The CDR3 nucleotides read TGCAGCTCCCTGACAGGGGTAACTGAAGCTTTCTTT. Looking up the rest from reference TRBV29-1 and TRBJ1-1 gives the full variable domain: SAVISQKPSRDICQRGTSLTIQCQVDSQVTMMFWYRQQPGQSLTLIATANQGSEATYESGFVIDKFPISRPNLTFSTLTVSNMSPEDSSIYLCSSLTGVTEAFFGQGTRLTVV.

The chain is built from TRBV10-3 and TRBJ1-1; D is unclear. V was trimmed by 2 bases and J by 3 bases, leaving 10 bases between them. The CDR3 is 14 residues long. The germline V gene has CDR1 ENHRY and CDR2 SYGVKD. In DNA, the CDR3 is TGTGCCATCAGTGAGAGGCAGGACCACACTGAAGCTTTCTTT. As protein: CAISERQDHTEAFF.

The chain joins TRBV11-2 to TRBJ2-7; 7 positions match TRBD1. The CDR3 spans 15 residues. Germline CDR1 reads SGHAT; CDR2 reads FQNNGV. The V gene end was trimmed by 5 bases and the J gene end by 0 bases; junction bases not matched to a gene: 7. Here the CDR3 DNA reads TGTGCCAGCAGCAACCGGGCAGGGGGCTCCTACGAGCAGTACTTC. This codes for CASSNRAGGSYEQYF.

V usage is TRBV9 and J usage is TRBJ1-4, with 9 nucleotides matching TRBD1. CDR1 SGDLS and CDR2 YYNGEE come from the germline V gene. V dropped 3 bases and J dropped 4; count of bases not matched to a gene: 1. The CDR3 has 14 residues. The CDR3 DNA reads as TGTGCCAGCAGCGAGACAGGGGGTAATGAAAAACTGTTTTTT. Its protein is CASSETGGNEKLFF.

As DNA, the CDR3 is TGTGCCAGCAGCACCTGGACCGATAACTATGGCTACACCTTC. Residues: CASSTWTDNYGYTF. The chain links TRBV9 to TRBJ1-2; no clear D. Germline lookup yields CDR1 SGDLS and CDR2 YYNGEE. Deletions cut 4 bases from V and 1 base from J, with 11 bases between. The CDR3 is 14 amino acids.

This clonotype was found once. This chain uses TRBV5-5 with TRBJ2-7; D ambiguous. The CDR3 runs to 13 residues. With 3 bases removed from V and 5 bases from J, the gap between germline ends came to 12 bases. CDR1 and CDR2 (germline): SGHKS, YYEKEE (reference sequence). CDR3 nucleotide sequence: TGTGCCAGCAGCTGGGGTCTTGGAGACGAGCAGTACTTC. It translates to CASSWGLGDEQYF.

The gene calls are TRBV9 and TRBJ2-1; 12 positions agree with TRBD2. CDR3 length equals 16 residues. J was trimmed by 7 bases and V by 4 bases; bases with no gene match: 9. Germline CDR1 is SGDLS and CDR2 is YYNGEE. The CDR3: CASSSRTSGTRNEQFF. Written as DNA, the CDR3 is TGTGCCAGCAGCTCCCGGACTAGCGGGACGAGGAATGAGCAGTTCTTC.

The V call is TRBV6-5, the J call TRBJ1-5; unclear D gene. The CDR3 is made up of 13 amino acids. The V gene's germline CDR1 is MNHEY and CDR2 SVGAGI. The germline V and J ends were trimmed by 5 bases and 1 base, with 6 bases remaining between them. The chain's CDR3 is CASSEISNQPQHF. CDR3 coding DNA: TGTGCCAGCAGTGAAATCAGCAATCAGCCCCAGCATTTT.

This clonotype was detected only once. CDR3 region: CASSYFQGSTGELFF. In DNA form, the CDR3 reads TGTGCCAGCAGTTACTTCCAGGGTAGCACCGGGGAGCTGTTTTTT. This chain links TRBV6-5 with TRBJ2-2; the D gene is possibly TRBD1 (5 bases). This CDR3 contains 15 residues. Trimming left V 1 base short and J 4 bases short, with 10 bases between. CDR1 is MNHEY and CDR2 is SVGAGI in the germline V gene.

This clonotype was recorded a few times. V is TRBV12-5 and J is TRBJ1-1, with 9 bases aligning to TRBD1. This CDR3 has 15 amino acids. In germline, CDR1 is LGHNT, CDR2 FRNRAP. The trim removed 1 base at V and 5 bases at J, leaving 5 bases unmatched. CDR3 loop: CASGLADRGGTEAFF. The CDR3 DNA is TGTGCTAGTGGTTTGGCCGACAGGGGGGGAACTGAAGCTTTCTTT.

J is TRBJ2-7 and V is TRBV4-1; D gene unclear. This CDR3 spans 14 amino acids. The germline V gene encodes CDR1 MGHRA and CDR2 YSYEKL. V shed 0 bases and J shed 3 bases, with 9 bases lying between them. DNA of the CDR3: TGCGCCAGCAGCCAAGATCAAGGCAGCTACGAGCAGTACTTC. It codes for CASSQDQGSYEQYF.

The rearrangement links TRBV24-1 to TRBJ1-4, with no clear D. Trimming pared 0 bases from V and 7 bases from J, leaving 8 bases between. CDR1 and CDR2 from the germline V gene are KGHDR and SFDVKD. This CDR3 has 14 amino acids. The CDR3 loop reads CATSDLGDGEKLFF. The CDR3 DNA reads TGTGCCACCAGTGATTTGGGGGATGGTGAAAAACTGTTTTTT.

V gene TRBV9 combines with J gene TRBJ2-7; D may match TRBD1 or TRBD2 (5 bases each). V was pared by 4 bases and J by 6 bases, with 20 bases between. Germline CDR1 reads SGDLS; CDR2 reads YYNGEE. This CDR3 is 15 amino acids long. Here the CDR3 reads CASSPTGTEYVEQYF. The DNA for the CDR3 is TGTGCCAGCAGCCCCACCGGGACGGAATACGTCGAGCAGTACTTC. Supplemented by reference TRBV9 and TRBJ2-7, the full variable domain reads DSGVTQTPKHLITATGQRVTLRCSPRSGDLSVYWYQQSLDQGLQFLIQYYNGEERAKGNILERFSAQQFPDLHSELNLSSLELGDSALYFCASSPTGTEYVEQYFGPGTRLTVT.

This clonotype was counted once. This chain connects TRBV20-1 to TRBJ2-1; the D gene is possibly TRBD2 (6 bases). V shed 2 bases and J shed 2 bases, with 16 bases lying between them. The V gene's germline CDR1 is DFQATT and CDR2 SNEGSKA (reference sequence). CDR3 length: 16 residues. The CDR3 here is CSARSSGPPPYNEQFF. The CDR3 coding sequence is TGCAGTGCTAGATCAAGCGGGCCACCACCCTACAATGAGCAGTTCTTC.

The chain links TRBV5-6 to TRBJ2-5; D call uncertain. Germline assignment: CDR1 SGHDT and CDR2 YYEEEE. The CDR3 is 13 amino acids. V was trimmed by 2 bases and J by 5 bases, leaving 10 bases between them. The CDR3 spells CASSLADAETQYF. CDR3 nucleotides: TGTGCCAGCAGCTTAGCAGATGCGGAGACCCAGTACTTC.

The V and J genes are TRBV6-2 or TRBV6-3 and TRBJ1-1, with TRBD1 identical over 8 bases. Germline-derived CDR1 and CDR2 are MNHEY and SVGEGT. This CDR3 has 16 residues. V lost 5 bases to trimming and J lost 0 bases; unmatched junction nucleotides: 8. CDR3 DNA: TGTGCCAGCAGTCTGACAGGGGCTACACTGAACACTGAAGCTTTCTTT. Translated, it gives CASSLTGATLNTEAFF.

V usage is TRBV27 and J usage is TRBJ2-3; 7 bases are a match to TRBD1. The CDR3 totals 14 residues. CDR1 is MNHEY and CDR2 is SMNVEV in the germline V gene (reference sequence). The J segment lost 4 bases and the V segment lost 5 bases, leaving 6 bases of the junction unmatched. The CDR3 spells CASSHRDSADTQYF. Written as DNA, the CDR3 is TGTGCCAGCAGTCACCGGGACAGTGCAGATACGCAGTATTTT.

The chain employs TRBV2 and TRBJ2-1, with D possibly TRBD2 on 5 matching bases. Trimming stripped 3 bases from V and 14 bases from J, with 14 bases between. The CDR3 consists of 12 residues. Germline V gene sequence: CDR1 SNHLY, CDR2 FYNNEI. CDR3 in DNA: TGTGCCAGCAGTGAGTCGAGGGAATTTAAGTTCTTC. Amino acid sequence: CASSESREFKFF.

The rearrangement links TRBV20-1 to TRBJ2-3, with no clear D. The CDR3 length is 14 residues. CDR1 and CDR2 from the germline V gene are DFQATT and SNEGSKA (reference sequence). V dropped 0 bases and J dropped 4 bases, with 11 bases sitting between them. The CDR3 spells CSARDPVIPDTQYF. DNA of the CDR3: TGCAGTGCTAGAGATCCCGTGATTCCAGATACGCAGTATTTT.

This clonotype was seen just once. The rearrangement links TRBV5-4 to TRBJ2-1; D gene unclear. The germline V and J ends were trimmed by 0 bases and 6 bases, with 7 bases remaining between them. This CDR3 spans 13 amino acids. Germline values: CDR1 SGHNT, CDR2 YYREEE (reference sequence). In DNA, the CDR3 is TGTGCCAGCAGCTTGGTTGGTCCCAATGAGCAGTTCTTC. It translates to CASSLVGPNEQFF.

This CDR3 reads CSAPGSGVANYGYTF. The CDR3 nucleotides read TGCAGCGCACCCGGATCAGGGGTAGCTAACTATGGCTACACCTTC. The chain joins TRBV29-1 to TRBJ1-2; possible D gene TRBD1, 6 bases. V dropped 7 bases and J dropped 0 bases, with 18 bases sitting between them. Germline CDR1 and CDR2: SQVTM and ANQGSEA. The CDR3 extends over 15 amino acids. Drawing the rest from reference TRBV29-1 and TRBJ1-2, the complete variable domain is SAVISQKPSRDICQRGTSLTIQCQVDSQVTMMFWYRQQPGQSLTLIATANQGSEATYESGFVIDKFPISRPNLTFSTLTVSNMSPEDSSIYLCSAPGSGVANYGYTFGSGTRLTVV.

This clonotype showed up just a few times. V and J are TRBV6-5 and TRBJ2-7; 7 bases line up with TRBD2. V was clipped by 3 bases and J by 2 bases; unmatched bases: 10. The CDR3 spans 16 residues. The germline V gene has CDR1 MNHEY and CDR2 SVGAGI. The CDR3 DNA sequence: TGTGCCAGCAGTTATCAAAGCGGGGTTAAGGCCTACGAGCAGTACTTC. Residues: CASSYQSGVKAYEQYF.

The chain is built from TRBV19 and TRBJ2-4, with 8 bases matching TRBD1. V shed 0 bases, J shed 8 bases, and the junction held 15 bases outside the gene matches. The length of the CDR3 is 18 residues. Germline V lookup: CDR1 LNHDA, CDR2 SQIVND (reference sequence). The CDR3 DNA is TGTGCCAGTAGTATAGAAACGGACAGGGTGAGAAGTTGGGACATTCAGTACTTC. Protein sequence: CASSIETDRVRSWDIQYF.

J is TRBJ2-3 and V is TRBV6-1; tentative D call: TRBD2 (6 bases). Germline CDR1 reads MNHNS; CDR2 reads SASEGT. The CDR3 is 16 amino acids. V lost 3 bases, J lost 4 bases, and 17 bases lay in between. CDR3 nucleotides: TGTGCCAGCAGTGATACTACTTTCCGGGAGCCAGATACGCAGTATTTT. Protein product: CASSDTTFREPDTQYF.

The V and J genes are TRBV27 and TRBJ2-3, with D perhaps TRBD2 (5 bases). Trimming left V 0 bases short and J 4 bases short, with 5 bases between. Germline V CDR1 and CDR2: MNHEY, SMNVEV (reference sequence). The CDR3 length is 13 residues. This CDR3 is CASSLSRADTQYF. The DNA for the CDR3 is TGTGCCAGCAGTTTATCGCGGGCAGATACGCAGTATTTT.

The chain combines TRBV20-1 with TRBJ1-1; D is unclear. Germline CDR1 reads DFQATT; CDR2 reads SNEGSKA (reference sequence). The CDR3 consists of 11 residues. V lost 1 base, J lost 7 bases, and 7 bases lay in between. In DNA form, the CDR3 reads TGCAGTGCTAGAGGCGGTAGTGAAGCTTTCTTT. It codes for CSARGGSEAFF.

This rearrangement joins TRBV5-6 to TRBJ2-2; TRBD2 might be the D (6 bases). Looked up from germline, CDR1 is SGHDT and CDR2 is YYEEEE. Trimming shortened V by 4 bases and J by 6 bases, and 16 bases separated the two germline ends. This CDR3 is built from 15 residues. The CDR3 spells CASSRRGGRAGELFF. The CDR3 nucleotides read TGTGCCAGCAGCAGGAGGGGAGGAAGGGCCGGGGAGCTGTTTTTT.

In this sample, this clonotype turned up once. V gene TRBV12-3 or TRBV12-4 combines with J gene TRBJ1-1; 7 nucleotides line up with TRBD1. This CDR3 region has 12 residues. With 5 bases clipped from V and 8 bases from J, the junction kept 5 bases outside the gene matches. The chain's CDR3 is CASSPTGQEAFF. CDR3 nucleotides: TGTGCCAGCAGTCCCACGGGACAGGAAGCTTTCTTT.